The 23 T cell receptor beta chains given below trace back to one sample, sequenced in a study of cytomegalovirus exposure and HLA in healthy donors. Some clones are missing from TCRdb's copy, which holds only in-frame ones; the method was immunoSEQ multiplex PCR. The sample lists over 110,000 clones; 86% were seen once. Sequencing was performed on PBMCs. These TCRs come from a man younger than 30 in good health and CMV-seronegative.

This chain links TRBV4-1 with TRBJ2-3; no reliable D call. In germline, CDR1 is MGHRA, CDR2 YSYEKL. V lost 4 bases and J lost 0, with 11 bases in between. The CDR3 has 15 amino acids. CDR3 region: CASSPFATSTDTQYF. The CDR3 nucleotides are TGCGCCAGCAGCCCATTTGCAACTAGCACAGATACGCAGTATTTT.

The chain couples TRBV4-2 to TRBJ1-3; 8 bases map to TRBD1. The germline V gene encodes CDR1 LGHNA and CDR2 YNFKEQ. The CDR3 consists of 16 residues. The V segment lost 3 bases and the J segment 4 bases; nucleotides outside the gene matches: 8. The CDR3 coding sequence is TGTGCCAGCAGCCAGGGGCAGGGGGCGACGGGAAACACCATATATTTT. This codes for CASSQGQGATGNTIYF.

The J gene is TRBJ1-2, the V gene TRBV19, with D hard to call. Germline CDR1 LNHDA, CDR2 SQIVND (reference sequence). The CDR3 has 13 residues. V dropped 4 bases and J dropped 8 bases, with 14 bases sitting between them. The CDR3 reads CASSNGGLGGYTF. In nucleotides, the CDR3 is TGTGCCAGTAGTAATGGCGGCCTCGGGGGCTACACCTTC.

This clone was recorded only once. The chain uses TRBV6-1 and TRBJ1-2; D is undetermined. The CDR3 is 13 amino acids. V was pared by 7 bases and J by 2 bases, with 11 bases between. Germline CDR1 MNHNS, CDR2 SASEGT. This CDR3 reads CASNSGGNYGYTF. The DNA for the CDR3 is TGTGCCAGCAACTCGGGAGGCAACTATGGCTACACCTTC.

The J gene is TRBJ1-1, the V gene TRBV13; TRBD1 matches at 8 bases. The CDR3 covers 19 residues. The germline gives CDR1 PRHDT, CDR2 FYEKMQ (reference sequence). V gave up 2 bases and J gave up 3 bases; unmatched junction bases: 17. The CDR3 sequence is CASSLQGAGWRGLDTEAFF. DNA of the CDR3: TGTGCCAGCAGCTTACAGGGGGCCGGGTGGCGAGGTCTCGACACTGAAGCTTTCTTT.

This clone appeared once. The chain links TRBV19 to TRBJ2-1; 13 nucleotides align to TRBD2. Germline V gene lookup returns CDR1 LNHDA and CDR2 SQIVND (reference sequence). The CDR3 length is 17 residues. V lost 5 bases, J lost 7 bases, and 11 bases stayed unmatched. DNA of the CDR3: TGTGCCAGTAGTTTACCACTAGCGGGAGGGCCTAGGAATGAGCAGTTCTTC. This sequence encodes CASSLPLAGGPRNEQFF.

The chain has TRBV15 and TRBJ2-1, with TRBD1 identical over 8 bases. Germline CDR1 LNHNV, CDR2 YYDKDF (reference sequence). V lost 8 bases and J lost 2; bases outside the gene matches: 8. The CDR3 extends over 15 amino acids. CDR3 sequence: CATRMGDRTYNEQFF. CDR3 DNA sequence: TGTGCCACCCGCATGGGGGACAGGACCTACAATGAGCAGTTCTTC.

The rearrangement joins TRBV6-5 to TRBJ2-1; 11 nucleotides agree with TRBD2. From germline, CDR1 is MNHEY and CDR2 SVGAGI. V lost 1 base, J lost 8 bases, and 4 bases stayed unmatched. The CDR3 consists of 15 residues. CDR3 loop: CASSYLTSGGHEQFF. The CDR3 bases are TGTGCCAGCAGTTACTTAACTAGCGGGGGCCATGAGCAGTTCTTC.

The chain joins TRBV27 to TRBJ2-5; possible D gene TRBD1, 5 bases. This CDR3 spans 13 amino acids. The germline V and J ends were trimmed by 1 base and 3 bases, with 6 bases remaining between them. Looked up from germline, CDR1 is MNHEY and CDR2 is SMNVEV (reference sequence). The CDR3 protein is CASSLLGEETQYF. The CDR3, as DNA: TGTGCCAGCAGTTTATTAGGGGAAGAGACCCAGTACTTC.

V usage is TRBV27 and J usage is TRBJ1-5; 10 nucleotides agree with TRBD1. The CDR3 runs to 16 residues. Germline assignment: CDR1 MNHEY and CDR2 SMNVEV (reference sequence). With 8 bases clipped from V and 4 bases from J, the junction kept 11 bases outside the gene matches. The chain's CDR3 is CASAPSGTGENQPQHF. CDR3 DNA: TGTGCCAGCGCCCCCTCCGGGACAGGGGAAAATCAGCCCCAGCATTTT.

J is TRBJ2-7 and V is TRBV5-1; 9 positions match TRBD1. The germline gives CDR1 SGHRS, CDR2 YFSETQ. Trimming at V came to 4 bases and at J to 5 bases, leaving 7 bases not matched to a gene. The CDR3 covers 14 residues. The CDR3 DNA follows: TGCGCCAGCAGCCAGGGGACAGGGATCGACGAGCAGTACTTC. It codes for CASSQGTGIDEQYF.

The chain joins TRBV4-1 to TRBJ2-7, with TRBD1 as a possible D gene (5 bases). V was cut by 1 base and J by 2 bases, with 9 bases left in between. The CDR3 extends over 14 amino acids. Germline CDR1 MGHRA, CDR2 YSYEKL. The DNA of the CDR3 is TGCGCCAGCAGCCAAGTTATGACAGCCTACGAGCAGTACTTC. Encoded protein: CASSQVMTAYEQYF.

This clone was counted between two and nine times. The chain has TRBV11-3 and TRBJ2-2; the match to TRBD1 covers 8 bases. J was trimmed by 7 bases and V by 4 bases; bases with no gene match: 5. Germline assignment: CDR1 SGHNT and CDR2 YENEEA. The CDR3 is 14 amino acids. The CDR3 region has the DNA TGTGCCAGCAGCTCGCAGGGGGCCGGCGGGGAGCTGTTTTTT. Translating it yields CASSSQGAGGELFF. Looking up the rest from reference TRBV11-3 and TRBJ2-2 gives the full variable domain: EAGVVQSPRYKIIEKKQPVAFWCNPISGHNTLYWYLQNLGQGPELLIRYENEEAVDDSQLPKDRFSAERLKGVDSTLKIQPAELGDSAVYLCASSSQGAGGELFFGEGSRLTVL.

The V call is TRBV19, the J call TRBJ2-1, with 9 bases that match TRBD2. The CDR3 length is 17 residues. In germline, CDR1 is LNHDA, CDR2 SQIVND (reference sequence). The V and J ends lost 9 bases and 3 bases, in that order; junction bases with no gene match: 15. The CDR3 loop is CASAPRGSGRHYNEQFF. The CDR3, as DNA: TGTGCCAGCGCCCCTCGGGGTAGCGGGAGACACTACAATGAGCAGTTCTTC.

This chain joins TRBV6-6 and TRBJ1-5; 8 bases map to TRBD1. The V segment lost 6 bases and the J segment 3 bases; nucleotides outside the gene matches: 10. Looked up from germline, CDR1 is MNHNY and CDR2 is SVGAGI (reference sequence). CDR3 length: 16 amino acids. The CDR3 sequence: CASSQAGTGSNQPQHF. CDR3 in DNA: TGTGCCAGCAGCCAGGCCGGGACAGGATCCAATCAGCCCCAGCATTTT.

The chain is built from TRBV4-3 and TRBJ1-1; maybe TRBD1 (6 bases). Germline V gene lookup returns CDR1 LGHNA and CDR2 YSLEER. V gave up 2 bases and J gave up 4 bases, with 8 bases separating them. CDR3 length: 13 amino acids. Here the CDR3 DNA reads TGCGCCAGCAGCCAAAAGGACAGCACTGAAGCTTTCTTT. Protein sequence: CASSQKDSTEAFF.

The genes are TRBV7-2 and TRBJ2-3, with D possibly TRBD2 on 6 matching bases. With 7 bases removed from V and 6 bases from J, the gap between germline ends came to 20 bases. CDR3 length: 15 amino acids. The germline V gene encodes CDR1 SGHTA and CDR2 FQGNSA. CDR3 in amino acids: CASTNSGLSGDTQYF. The CDR3 DNA follows: TGTGCCAGCACCAACAGCGGACTATCCGGGGATACGCAGTATTTT.

This clone was counted a single time. The J gene is TRBJ2-1, the V gene TRBV19, with 8 bases that match TRBD2. The V and J ends lost 9 bases and 2 bases, in that order; junction bases with no gene match: 6. This CDR3 has 14 residues. Per germline, CDR1 LNHDA and CDR2 SQIVND (reference sequence). This CDR3 is CARQRGGPYNEQFF. The CDR3 DNA sequence: TGTGCCAGGCAACGGGGGGGTCCCTACAATGAGCAGTTCTTC. Variable domain in full (rest from reference TRBV19 and TRBJ2-1): DGGITQSPKYLFRKEGQNVTLSCEQNLNHDAMYWYRQDPGQGLRLIYYSQIVNDFQKGDIAEGYSVSREKKESFPLTVTSAQKNPTAFYLCARQRGGPYNEQFFGPGTRLTVL.

V and J are TRBV5-1 and TRBJ2-5, with 13 bases identical to TRBD2. Germline V gene sequence: CDR1 SGHRS, CDR2 YFSETQ. Unmatched junction bases numbered 2, after V lost 1 base and J lost 2 bases. CDR3 size: 16 residues. The CDR3 here is CASSLRLAGGQETQYF. As DNA, the CDR3 is TGCGCCAGCAGCTTGCGACTAGCGGGGGGTCAAGAGACCCAGTACTTC.

The chain combines TRBV5-1 with TRBJ2-1, with a weak D call TRBD2 (6 bases). V lost 1 base, J lost 5 bases, and 16 bases lay in between. The germline CDR1 and CDR2 sequences are SGHRS and YFSETQ. The CDR3 loop spans 16 amino acids. The CDR3, as DNA: TGCGCCAGCAGCTTGTTAGCCGGGGGTCGGGACAATGAGCAGTTCTTC. Translating gives CASSLLAGGRDNEQFF.

CDR3 sequence reads: CARRATGAGNTEAFF. CDR3 coding DNA: TGTGCCCGTAGGGCGACAGGGGCCGGGAACACTGAAGCTTTCTTT. The J gene is TRBJ1-1, the V gene TRBV30; 8 nucleotides agree with TRBD1. Germline CDR1 and CDR2: GTSNPN and SVGIG (reference sequence). The CDR3 contains 15 residues. The trim removed 8 bases at V and 1 base at J, leaving 12 bases unmatched.

V usage is TRBV9 and J usage is TRBJ2-1; 9 nucleotides match TRBD2. V lost 0 bases to trimming and J lost 6 bases; unmatched junction nucleotides: 10. This CDR3 region has 17 residues. Germline CDR1 and CDR2: SGDLS and YYNGEE. In DNA, the CDR3 is TGTGCCAGCAGCGTAGGAGCGCTAGCGGGATTAGGCAATGAGCAGTTCTTC. Amino acid sequence: CASSVGALAGLGNEQFF.

The CDR3 DNA sequence: TGTGCCAGCAGTTACTCGGACGCTGGAGGGTTAGGCTACACCTTC. Translation gives CASSYSDAGGLGYTF. The V call is TRBV6-5, the J call TRBJ1-2; D gene ambiguous. This CDR3 is 15 amino acids long. CDR1 is MNHEY, CDR2 SVGAGI, per germline. V was clipped by 0 bases and J by 8 bases, with 16 bases between them.